What follows are 13 T cell receptor beta chains derived from one specimen sequenced in a study of blood T cell repertoires in COVID-19. Only in-frame clones appear in the TCRdb table, and some are missing; sequencing was by immunoSEQ multiplex PCR. The sample has about 210,000 clones, over 80% seen once; the top ten hold approximately 10%. Sequenced sample: PBMCs or T cells enriched from blood (not recorded which). These receptors came from a man between 18 and 29 years old with acute COVID-19.

V usage is TRBV25-1 and J usage is TRBJ2-2; 8 bases fit TRBD2. The germline V gene encodes CDR1 MGHDK and CDR2 SYGVNS. With V trimmed by 10 bases and J by 3 bases, 4 bases remained unmatched. CDR3 length: 13 amino acids. CDR3 DNA sequence: TGTGCCACCTTAGCGGGATACACCGGGGAGCTGTTTTTT. This encodes CATLAGYTGELFF.

CDR3 amino acids: CASSLGGTDNQPQHF. The CDR3 DNA sequence: TGCGCCAGCAGCTTGGGAGGGACAGACAATCAGCCCCAGCATTTT. The chain carries TRBV5-1 and TRBJ1-5; 7 bases map to TRBD1. CDR3 length: 15 residues. The V gene end was trimmed by 0 bases and the J gene end by 3 bases; junction bases not matched to a gene: 3. Germline assignment: CDR1 SGHRS and CDR2 YFSETQ. Drawing the rest from reference TRBV5-1 and TRBJ1-5, the complete variable domain is KAGVTQTPRYLIKTRGQQVTLSCSPISGHRSVSWYQQTPGQGLQFLFEYFSETQRNKGNFPGRFSGRQFSNSRSEMNVSTLELGDSALYLCASSLGGTDNQPQHFGDGTRLSIL.

The V gene is TRBV30, the J gene TRBJ1-1; 7 bases line up with TRBD1. The V gene end was trimmed by 2 bases and the J gene end by 5 bases; junction bases not matched to a gene: 8. CDR1 and CDR2 (germline): GTSNPN, SVGIG (reference sequence). The CDR3 sequence is 14 residues long. DNA of the CDR3: TGTGCCTGGAGTCCTACAGGGGTCTGGACTGAAGCTTTCTTT. It specifies CAWSPTGVWTEAFF.

Concerning this clone itself: Within the sample, other DNA sequences also encode this same CDR3. The chain recombines TRBV3-1 (or the pseudogene TRBV3-2) with TRBJ2-7, with D maybe TRBD2 (5 bases). The V gene's germline CDR1 is LGHDT and CDR2 YNNKEL (reference sequence). The CDR3 runs 12 residues. Trimming cost V 1 base and J 5 bases, with 6 bases left between them. CDR3 sequence reads: CASSQVANEQYF. The CDR3 nucleotides are TGTGCCAGCAGCCAAGTAGCGAACGAGCAGTACTTC.

The chain couples TRBV10-3 to TRBJ1-6, with D unclear. CDR1 is ENHRY, CDR2 SYGVKD, per germline. V lost 4 bases and J 0 bases, leaving 4 bases between the germline ends. The CDR3 loop spans 14 amino acids. The CDR3 here is CAISGGSYNSPLHF. CDR3 nucleotide sequence: TGTGCCATCAGTGGCGGCTCCTATAATTCACCCCTCCACTTT.

This chain links TRBV30 with TRBJ2-1; D is perhaps TRBD2 (6 bases). Germline assignment: CDR1 GTSNPN and CDR2 SVGIG (reference sequence). Trimming removed 1 base at V and 5 bases at J, with 12 bases between. The CDR3 is made up of 14 amino acids. The CDR3 here is CAWSEGSGDNEQFF. CDR3 DNA sequence: TGTGCCTGGAGTGAGGGGTCGGGGGACAATGAGCAGTTCTTC. Full variable domain (outside the CDR3, taken from reference TRBV30 and TRBJ2-1): SQTIHQWPATLVQPVGSPLSLECTVEGTSNPNLYWYRQAAGRGLQLLFYSVGIGQISSEVPQNLSASRPQDRQFILSSKKLLLSDSGFYLCAWSEGSGDNEQFFGPGTRLTVL.

The rearrangement links TRBV11-2 to TRBJ1-2; 7 bases agree with TRBD1. The trim removed 4 bases at V and 6 bases at J, leaving 5 bases unmatched. The germline V gene has CDR1 SGHAT and CDR2 FQNNGV. The CDR3 is 13 amino acids. The CDR3 region has the DNA TGTGCCAGCAGCTCGGGACAGCGCAATGGCTACACCTTC. It translates to CASSSGQRNGYTF.

The chain employs TRBV10-3 and TRBJ2-2; D is possibly TRBD2 (5 bases). Germline loops: CDR1 ENHRY, CDR2 SYGVKD. There are 15 residues in the CDR3. Trimming stripped 0 bases from V and 4 bases from J, with 9 bases between. CDR3 bases: TGTGCCATCAGTGAGTCCCCGGCGGGCACCGGGGAGCTGTTTTTT. Translated: CAISESPAGTGELFF.

The J gene is TRBJ2-7, the V gene TRBV2, with D perhaps TRBD1 (5 bases). This CDR3 comprises 16 residues. Germline V gives CDR1 SNHLY, CDR2 FYNNEI. V lost 4 bases to trimming and J lost 2 bases, with 18 bases between them. CDR3: CASSARDTSFPYEQYF. The CDR3 DNA follows: TGTGCCAGCAGTGCCAGGGATACCTCTTTCCCCTACGAGCAGTACTTC.

This chain uses TRBV10-3 with TRBJ2-3; 16 bases line up with TRBD2. The trim removed 11 bases at V and 0 bases at J, leaving 8 bases unmatched. The CDR3 has 17 amino acids. CDR1 is ENHRY and CDR2 is SYGVKD in the germline V gene. The CDR3 DNA reads TGTGCCGTCCTGGGACTAGCGGGAGGGCCTAGCACAGATACGCAGTATTTT. It codes for CAVLGLAGGPSTDTQYF.

The chain combines TRBV6-5 with TRBJ1-5; D is ambiguous. This CDR3 contains 14 residues. Germline CDR1 is MNHEY and CDR2 is SVGAGI. V gave up 6 bases and J gave up 2 bases, with 11 bases separating them. CDR3 in DNA: TGTGCCAGCAGAAAGACCGGGGGCAATCAGCCCCAGCATTTT. Protein product: CASRKTGGNQPQHF.

The rearrangement uses TRBV9 and TRBJ2-2, with D perhaps TRBD2 (6 bases). The CDR3 has 16 amino acids. The germline gives CDR1 SGDLS, CDR2 YYNGEE. V lost 0 bases, J lost 0 bases, and 9 bases lay in between. The CDR3 sequence: CASSVGRVANTGELFF. The CDR3 DNA sequence: TGTGCCAGCAGCGTAGGGAGGGTCGCGAACACCGGGGAGCTGTTTTTT.

In DNA, the CDR3 is TGTGCTAGTGGTCCGACAGGCGGTAGTCAGCCCCAGCATTTT. Translation: CASGPTGGSQPQHF. V usage is TRBV12-5 and J usage is TRBJ1-5, with D possibly matching TRBD1 (6 bases). CDR1 is LGHNT, CDR2 FRNRAP, per germline. The CDR3 sequence is 14 residues long. Deletions cut 5 bases from V and 6 bases from J, with 14 bases between.